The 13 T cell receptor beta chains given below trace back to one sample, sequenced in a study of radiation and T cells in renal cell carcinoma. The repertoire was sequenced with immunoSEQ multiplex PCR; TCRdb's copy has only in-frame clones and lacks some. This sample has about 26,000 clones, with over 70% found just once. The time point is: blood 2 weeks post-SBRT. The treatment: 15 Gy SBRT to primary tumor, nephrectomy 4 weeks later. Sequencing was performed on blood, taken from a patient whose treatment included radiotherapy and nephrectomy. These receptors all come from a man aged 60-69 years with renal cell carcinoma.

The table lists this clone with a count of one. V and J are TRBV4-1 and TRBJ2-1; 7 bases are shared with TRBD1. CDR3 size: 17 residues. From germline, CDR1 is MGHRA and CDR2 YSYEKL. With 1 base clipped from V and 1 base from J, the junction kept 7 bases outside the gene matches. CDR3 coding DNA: TGCGCCAGCAGCCAAGCCGCAGGGGGTTTATCCTACAATGAGCAGTTCTTC. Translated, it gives CASSQAAGGLSYNEQFF.

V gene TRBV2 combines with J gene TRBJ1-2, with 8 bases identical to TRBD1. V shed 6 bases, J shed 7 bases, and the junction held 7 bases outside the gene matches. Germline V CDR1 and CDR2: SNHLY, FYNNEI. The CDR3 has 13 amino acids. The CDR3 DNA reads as TGTGCCAGCAGCGCGGACAGGGAATTTGGCTACACCTTC. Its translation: CASSADREFGYTF.

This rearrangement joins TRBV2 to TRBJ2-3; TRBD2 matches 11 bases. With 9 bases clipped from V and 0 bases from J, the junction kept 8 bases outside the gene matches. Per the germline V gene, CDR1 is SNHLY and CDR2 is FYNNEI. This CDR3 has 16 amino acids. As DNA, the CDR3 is TGTGCCAGGACGTTGACTAGCGGGACAAGCACAGATACGCAGTATTTT. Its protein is CARTLTSGTSTDTQYF.

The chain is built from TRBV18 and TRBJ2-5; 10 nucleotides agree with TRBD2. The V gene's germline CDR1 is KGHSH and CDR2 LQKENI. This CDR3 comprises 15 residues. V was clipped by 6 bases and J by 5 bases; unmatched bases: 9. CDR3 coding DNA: TGTGCCAGCTCCACCAAGCGGGAGGGCCGCGAGACCCAGTACTTC. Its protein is CASSTKREGRETQYF.

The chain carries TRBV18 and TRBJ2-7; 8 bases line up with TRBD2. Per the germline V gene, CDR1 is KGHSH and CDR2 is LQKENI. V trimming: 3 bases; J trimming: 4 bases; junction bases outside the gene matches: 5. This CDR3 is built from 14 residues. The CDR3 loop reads CASSPTSEVYEQYF. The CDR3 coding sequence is TGTGCCAGCTCACCGACTAGCGAGGTTTACGAGCAGTACTTC. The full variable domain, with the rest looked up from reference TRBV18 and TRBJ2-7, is NAGVMQNPRHLVRRRGQEARLRCSPMKGHSHVYWYRQLPEEGLKFMVYLQKENIIDESGMPKERFSAEFPKEGPSILRIQQVVRGDSAAYFCASSPTSEVYEQYFGPGTRLTVT.

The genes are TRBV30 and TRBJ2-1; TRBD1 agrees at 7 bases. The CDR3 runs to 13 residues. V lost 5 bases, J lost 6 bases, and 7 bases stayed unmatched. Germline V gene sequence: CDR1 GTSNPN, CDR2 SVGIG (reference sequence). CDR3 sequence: CAWDRVPGNEQFF. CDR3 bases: TGTGCCTGGGACAGGGTCCCTGGCAATGAGCAGTTCTTC.

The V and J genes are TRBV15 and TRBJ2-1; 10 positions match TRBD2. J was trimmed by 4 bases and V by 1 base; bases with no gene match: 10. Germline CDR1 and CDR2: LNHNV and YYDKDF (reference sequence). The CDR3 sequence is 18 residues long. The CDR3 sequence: CATSRVLGAGGGYNEQFF. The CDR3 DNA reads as TGTGCCACCAGCAGAGTATTGGGAGCGGGAGGGGGTTACAATGAGCAGTTCTTC.

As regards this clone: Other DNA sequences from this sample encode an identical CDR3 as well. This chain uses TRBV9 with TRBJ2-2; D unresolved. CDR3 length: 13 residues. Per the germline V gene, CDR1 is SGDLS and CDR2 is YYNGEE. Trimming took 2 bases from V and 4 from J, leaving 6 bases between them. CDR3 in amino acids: CASSVLVTGELFF. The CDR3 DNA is TGTGCCAGCAGCGTGCTGGTCACCGGGGAGCTGTTTTTT.

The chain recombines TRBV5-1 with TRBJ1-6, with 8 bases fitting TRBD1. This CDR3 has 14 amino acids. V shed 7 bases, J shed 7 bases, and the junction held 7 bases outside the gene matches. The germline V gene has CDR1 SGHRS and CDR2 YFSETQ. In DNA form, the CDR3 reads TGCGCCAGCGGATTGACAGGGGAGAATTCACCCCTCCACTTT. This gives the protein CASGLTGENSPLHF.

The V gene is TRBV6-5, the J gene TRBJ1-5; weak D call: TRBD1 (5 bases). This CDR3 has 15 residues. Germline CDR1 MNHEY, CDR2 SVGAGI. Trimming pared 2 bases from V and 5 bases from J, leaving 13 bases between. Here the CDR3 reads CASSYDSGSHQPQHF. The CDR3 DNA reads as TGTGCCAGCAGTTACGACAGTGGCTCTCATCAGCCCCAGCATTTT.

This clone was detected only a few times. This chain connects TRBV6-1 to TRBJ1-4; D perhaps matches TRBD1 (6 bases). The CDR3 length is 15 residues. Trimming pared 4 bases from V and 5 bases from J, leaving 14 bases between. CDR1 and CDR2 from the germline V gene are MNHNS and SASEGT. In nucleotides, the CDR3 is TGTGCCAGCAGTGGAATGGACAGAGCAAATGAAAAACTGTTTTTT. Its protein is CASSGMDRANEKLFF.

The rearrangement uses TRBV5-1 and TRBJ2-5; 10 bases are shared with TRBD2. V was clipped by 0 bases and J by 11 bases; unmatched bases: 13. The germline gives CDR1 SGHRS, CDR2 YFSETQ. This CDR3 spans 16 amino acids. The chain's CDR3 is CASSLVLAGAAEEQYF. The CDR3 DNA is TGCGCCAGCAGCTTGGTTCTAGCGGGAGCAGCAGAGGAGCAGTACTTC.

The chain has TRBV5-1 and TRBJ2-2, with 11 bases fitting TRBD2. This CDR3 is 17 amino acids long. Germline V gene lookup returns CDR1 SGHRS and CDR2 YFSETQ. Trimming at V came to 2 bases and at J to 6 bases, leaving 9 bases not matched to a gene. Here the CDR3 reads CASSFYLRTSGPGELFF. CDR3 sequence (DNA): TGCGCCAGCAGCTTTTATCTGAGGACTAGCGGGCCCGGGGAGCTGTTTTTT. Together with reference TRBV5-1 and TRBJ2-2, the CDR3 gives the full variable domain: KAGVTQTPRYLIKTRGQQVTLSCSPISGHRSVSWYQQTPGQGLQFLFEYFSETQRNKGNFPGRFSGRQFSNSRSEMNVSTLELGDSALYLCASSFYLRTSGPGELFFGEGSRLTVL.